This TCR beta chain was retrieved from a study of T cells and Merkel cell carcinoma outcomes. Looked up from germline, CDR1 is SGHRS and CDR2 is YFSETQ. CDR3 length equals 17 residues. Repertoires were generated with immunoSEQ multiplex PCR, while TCRdb's copy carries only in-frame clones and drops some. The table has 15,000 to 19,000 clones, about 89% seen once. A remark on this clone: One junction end does not reproduce the germline sequence, and a read error may be involved.

The chain is built from TRBV5-1 and TRBJ1-3; D gene unclear. The receptor was derived from a human donor with Merkel cell carcinoma. Specimen: tumor tissue from Merkel cell carcinoma. The CDR3 reads CTSSLYASEVSGNTIYF. Here the CDR3 DNA reads TGCACCAGCAGCTTGTATGCATCGGAGGTTTCTGGAAACACCATATATTTT.